This TCR beta chain was captured in a study of blood T cell repertoires in COVID-19 (dated by TCRdb to the early 2020s). At the level of the whole study: Samples from collaborators originated in the United States, Italy and Spain and spanned both the acute and convalescent phases of COVID-19. HLA class I and class II types, where available, came from metadata supplied by the sample provider rather than from assay-based typing. A freely available public database, intended as a resource for researchers studying the immune response to SARS-CoV-2, is where the repertoires were released. The material from the prospective study consisted of cDNA or gDNA derived from T cells, B-cell-depleted T cells, or PBMCs. A de-identified subject ID, COVID-19 status, age in years and sex were almost always included in the sample metadata. The dataset comprised deeply sampled blood TCRbeta repertoires from subjects exposed to, actively infected with, or recovered from COVID-19. Samples were obtained from the ongoing ImmuneRACE study (first 160 participants) and from 950 to 1,500 subjects provided by 6 global collaborators. Findings and caveats that apply to the study as a whole: The quantity of clinical and demographic metadata differed by source and by participant and was supplied without curation.

The immunoSEQ Assay, a bias-controlled multiplex PCR, was used to amplify TCRbeta CDR3 regions from genomic DNA. The study's own analysis went as follows. Nucleated cell counts per sample were estimated from amplification of reference gene primers within the assay. Sequence reads were collapsed and filtered to measure the absolute abundance of every unique TCRbeta CDR3 rearrangement. For each sample, productive Simpson clonality was calculated as the square root of Simpson's diversity index over productive rearrangements. What TCRdb holds here is the immuneACCESS table cut down to in-frame rearrangements. Part of the clones is not present; checked against another copy, under half of the missing clones reflect an unresolved V gene, and the others are unexplained. The V and J calls and clone size come from that table; D and trimming were worked out from the DNA. For this sample there are under 150,000 clones; more than 75% appear just once. Of the sample, 15% to 20% is held by the ten largest clones.

A second Seattle source provided samples from volunteer blood donors who had recovered from COVID-19. Collaborating institutions collected whole blood in K2EDTA tubes following their own protocols. For TCRbeta analysis, collaborators shipped samples in one of three forms: frozen whole blood, isolated PBMCs, or DNA extracted from either of those sample types. V ends up 1 base short and J 6 bases short, with an unmatched junction base count of 8. The germline V gene supplies CDR1 SGHRS and CDR2 YFSETQ. The CDR3 numbers 15 residues from cysteine through phenylalanine. The sequence is cut down to CDR3 DNA, 45 bases in frame from base 1. On this clone: Its antigen remains undetermined. No base quality values were provided; no much bigger clone lies one nucleotide off.

This TCR was sampled from a woman aged 45-65 years who had recovered from COVID-19. Material: peripheral blood. The chain is encoded by TRBV5-1 joined to TRBJ2-3, with 7 bases in between that match TRBD1. The CDR3 sequence is CASSLQTGIGDTQYF. The DNA sequence is TGCGCCAGCAGCTTGCAGACAGGGATAGGCGATACGCAGTATTTT.